The 31 T cell receptor beta chains below were found in one sample sequenced in a study of a mutant IDH1 vaccine in newly diagnosed glioma (dated by TCRdb to about 2021). Library preparation employed the immunoSEQ multiplex PCR assay. TCRdb re-hosts the immuneACCESS table, in-frame sequences only. Its copies lack some clones; in the studies checked, an unresolved V gene accounts for under half of them, and the cause for the rest is not known. The sample records 25,000 to 35,000 clones, roughly 80% of which are singletons. The ten largest clones represent approximately 19% of the sample. Reading the label with the study, this specimen's time point is: baseline, week 1 (first vaccination visit). The intended sense of this specimen's treatment or condition label: pre-vaccination baseline after standard-of-care therapy. The sample here was PBMCs, taken from a glioma patient treated with radiotherapy, temozolomide or both. The receptors shown here come from a man between 25 and 39 years old with glioma.

This clone appeared a few times. This chain links TRBV5-6 with TRBJ1-2; the D gene is possibly TRBD1 (5 bases). Germline V gene lookup returns CDR1 SGHDT and CDR2 YYEEEE. The CDR3 spans 13 residues. Trimming pared 0 bases from V and 3 bases from J, leaving 6 bases between. This chain's CDR3 is CASSLDRYYGYTF. For the CDR3, the DNA is TGTGCCAGCAGCTTGGACAGGTACTATGGCTACACCTTC.

In this sample, this clone turned up a few times. V usage is TRBV4-3 and J usage is TRBJ2-2; D could derive from TRBD1 or TRBD2 (5 bases each). The ends were cut back, 6 bases at V and 5 bases at J, with 10 bases in the middle. The germline CDR1 and CDR2 sequences are LGHNA and YSLEER. This CDR3 region has 13 residues. This CDR3 is CASSRGGTGELFF. The CDR3 nucleotides read TGCGCCAGCAGTCGTGGGGGTACCGGGGAGCTGTTTTTT.

The genes are TRBV20-1 and TRBJ1-4; 7 bases map to TRBD1. The CDR3 contains 11 residues. The V gene's germline CDR1 is DFQATT and CDR2 SNEGSKA (reference sequence). Unmatched junction bases numbered 3, after V lost 6 bases and J lost 8 bases. Here the CDR3 reads CSALGGEKLFF. In nucleotides, the CDR3 is TGCAGTGCCCTAGGGGGCGAAAAACTGTTTTTT.

This clone was counted between two and nine times. The gene calls are TRBV6-1 and TRBJ1-2; weak D call: TRBD1 (5 bases). Germline V CDR1 and CDR2: MNHNS, SASEGT. Trimming cost V 7 bases and J 6 bases, with 9 bases left between them. There are 11 residues in the CDR3. This chain's CDR3 is CASNQGHGYTF. CDR3 nucleotide sequence: TGTGCCAGCAACCAGGGACATGGCTACACCTTC.

The chain employs TRBV7-9 and TRBJ2-3; TRBD2 agrees at 11 bases. CDR1 is SEHNR and CDR2 is FQNEAQ in the germline V gene (reference sequence). The CDR3 loop spans 16 amino acids. V was pared by 1 base and J by 2 bases, with 2 bases of the junction left unmatched. CDR3 in DNA: TGTGCCAGCAGCTTAGTACTAGCGGGGGACACAGATACGCAGTATTTT. This codes for CASSLVLAGDTDTQYF.

The chain uses TRBV28 and TRBJ2-7; perhaps TRBD1 as D (6 bases). The germline CDR1 and CDR2 sequences are MDHEN and SYDVKM. The CDR3 has 16 amino acids. Trimming took off 10 bases at V and 4 bases at J, with 26 bases between the two ends. Here the CDR3 DNA reads TGTGCCACAGGACAGTCTGGTACGGTGGTGGCTTACGAGCAGTACTTC. Residues: CATGQSGTVVAYEQYF.

This sequence joins TRBV7-2 and TRBJ2-7; D is perhaps TRBD2 (6 bases). The V end was cut by 5 bases, the J end by 6 bases, with 17 bases between. Germline V gene sequence: CDR1 SGHTA, CDR2 FQGNSA. This CDR3 has 14 residues. CDR3 in amino acids: CASSPEGSRGEQYF. The CDR3 region has the DNA TGTGCCAGCAGCCCGGAGGGGAGCCGCGGCGAGCAGTACTTC.

The genes are TRBV29-1 and TRBJ2-2; TRBD1 is a possible D gene (6 bases). Trimming removed 4 bases from V and 4 bases from J, with 10 bases in between. Germline V lookup: CDR1 SQVTM, CDR2 ANQGSEA. The CDR3 has 13 amino acids. The CDR3 loop reads CSVARGPTGELFF. The CDR3, as DNA: TGCAGCGTTGCCAGGGGTCCCACCGGGGAGCTGTTTTTT.

The chain joins TRBV27 to TRBJ1-5; TRBD1 is a possible D gene (5 bases). The CDR3 spans 14 residues. V lost 3 bases and J lost 7, with 13 bases in between. CDR1 and CDR2 from the germline V gene are MNHEY and SMNVEV (reference sequence). CDR3 loop: CASSFVPRGQPQHF. The DNA of the CDR3 is TGTGCCAGCAGTTTCGTCCCCCGGGGCCAGCCCCAGCATTTT.

CDR3 DNA: TGTGCCAGCAGCTGGGGGACAGAAGAGACCCAGTACTTC. Translating it yields CASSWGTEETQYF. The chain joins TRBV5-6 to TRBJ2-5, with 7 bases matching TRBD1. Per the germline V gene, CDR1 is SGHDT and CDR2 is YYEEEE. The trim removed 3 bases at V and 3 bases at J, leaving 2 bases unmatched. The CDR3 contains 13 residues.

The chain uses TRBV5-1 and TRBJ2-7, with a weak D call TRBD2 (7 bases). V dropped 7 bases and J dropped 4 bases, with 15 bases sitting between them. Germline V gene sequence: CDR1 SGHRS, CDR2 YFSETQ. CDR3 size: 13 residues. The CDR3 loop reads CASPRGQPYEQYF. CDR3 nucleotide sequence: TGCGCCAGCCCGCGGGGGCAGCCATACGAGCAGTACTTC.

The V and J genes are TRBV19 and TRBJ2-1, with D perhaps TRBD2 (7 bases). Germline-derived CDR1 and CDR2 are LNHDA and SQIVND (reference sequence). V shed 10 bases and J shed 1 base, with 23 bases lying between them. The CDR3 contains 17 residues. CDR3 sequence reads: CATGGGEGSESYNEQFF. The CDR3 bases are TGTGCCACTGGGGGCGGGGAGGGCAGCGAATCCTACAATGAGCAGTTCTTC.

The chain couples TRBV5-1 to TRBJ1-6, with D possibly being TRBD1 (5 bases). Germline V gene sequence: CDR1 SGHRS, CDR2 YFSETQ. The germline V and J ends were trimmed by 0 bases and 2 bases, with 9 bases remaining between them. The CDR3 length is 16 residues. CDR3: CASSLGGATYNSPLHF. The CDR3 DNA is TGCGCCAGCAGCTTGGGAGGGGCGACCTATAATTCACCCCTCCACTTT.

J is TRBJ2-7 and V is TRBV2; the match to TRBD1 covers 8 bases. The length of the CDR3 is 15 residues. V trimming: 7 bases; J trimming: 4 bases; junction bases outside the gene matches: 12. Germline V gene sequence: CDR1 SNHLY, CDR2 FYNNEI. The CDR3 is CASIPGQEPFYEQYF. The CDR3 bases are TGTGCCAGCATTCCGGGACAGGAACCTTTTTACGAGCAGTACTTC.

The chain couples TRBV15 to TRBJ1-6, with a possible D match to TRBD1 (5 bases). Deletions cut 7 bases from V and 10 bases from J, with 17 bases between. The germline CDR1 and CDR2 sequences are LNHNV and YYDKDF (reference sequence). CDR3 length equals 14 residues. The CDR3 sequence is CATTREGERSPLHF. DNA for the CDR3: TGTGCCACCACGCGGGAAGGGGAACGGTCACCCCTCCACTTT.

This rearrangement joins TRBV10-3 to TRBJ2-5; D is uncertain. CDR3 length equals 13 residues. Deletions cut 4 bases from V and 3 bases from J, with 9 bases between. Germline CDR1 and CDR2: ENHRY and SYGVKD. The CDR3 protein is CAISVGPEETQYF. CDR3 coding DNA: TGTGCCATCAGTGTGGGTCCCGAAGAGACCCAGTACTTC.

V gene TRBV6-6 combines with J gene TRBJ1-5, with 9 positions matching TRBD1. The CDR3 is 16 amino acids. The J segment lost 2 bases and the V segment lost 5 bases, leaving 7 bases of the junction unmatched. Germline V gives CDR1 MNHNY, CDR2 SVGAGI (reference sequence). CDR3 DNA sequence: TGTGCCAGCAGTAGACAGGGGGTAAGGGGCAATCAGCCCCAGCATTTT. It specifies CASSRQGVRGNQPQHF.

The CDR3 sequence: CASSLDRGTDTQYF. The CDR3 DNA is TGTGCCAGCAGCTTAGACAGAGGCACAGATACGCAGTATTTT. The rearrangement links TRBV7-8 to TRBJ2-3; D is unclear. The germline V and J ends were trimmed by 1 base and 1 base, with 6 bases remaining between them. This CDR3 is built from 14 residues. CDR1 and CDR2 (germline): SGHVS, FQNEAQ.

The rearrangement uses TRBV5-1 and TRBJ2-3, with 8 bases matching TRBD1. Trimming took 0 bases from V and 3 from J; bases not matched to a gene: 3. Germline lookup yields CDR1 SGHRS and CDR2 YFSETQ. The CDR3 is 15 residues long. The DNA of the CDR3 is TGCGCCAGCAGCTTGGACGGGACAGGTACAGATACGCAGTATTTT. Protein: CASSLDGTGTDTQYF. Complete variable domain (other parts from reference TRBV5-1 and TRBJ2-3): KAGVTQTPRYLIKTRGQQVTLSCSPISGHRSVSWYQQTPGQGLQFLFEYFSETQRNKGNFPGRFSGRQFSNSRSEMNVSTLELGDSALYLCASSLDGTGTDTQYFGPGTRLTVL.

The V gene is TRBV5-1, the J gene TRBJ1-1; D is undetermined. Trimming stripped 1 base from V and 5 bases from J, with 9 bases between. Per the germline V gene, CDR1 is SGHRS and CDR2 is YFSETQ. The length of the CDR3 is 13 residues. The CDR3 reads CASSLSEGTEAFF. CDR3 bases: TGCGCCAGCAGCTTGTCCGAGGGAACTGAAGCTTTCTTT.

The chain is built from TRBV7-9 and TRBJ1-1; no firm D call. This CDR3 region has 12 residues. V lost 4 bases and J lost 8, with 11 bases in between. Germline CDR1 and CDR2: SEHNR and FQNEAQ (reference sequence). The DNA for the CDR3 is TGTGCCAGCAGCTCCGGACGGGCAGAAGCTTTCTTT. It encodes CASSSGRAEAFF.

This chain joins TRBV19 and TRBJ2-5; 7 bases match TRBD1. Per germline, CDR1 LNHDA and CDR2 SQIVND (reference sequence). V gave up 5 bases and J gave up 2 bases; unmatched junction bases: 5. This CDR3 contains 14 residues. In nucleotides, the CDR3 is TGTGCCAGTAGTCTTCAGACAGGGCAAGAGACCCAGTACTTC. Residues: CASSLQTGQETQYF.

J is TRBJ1-1 and V is TRBV30; unclear D gene. Germline lookup yields CDR1 GTSNPN and CDR2 SVGIG (reference sequence). V was pared by 0 bases and J by 1 base, with 6 bases between. The CDR3 runs 13 residues. CDR3 region: CAWSVQTNTEAFF. CDR3 bases: TGTGCCTGGAGTGTACAGACGAACACTGAAGCTTTCTTT.

The chain recombines TRBV7-8 with TRBJ1-1, with TRBD1 matching 9 bases. J lost 5 bases, V lost 5 bases, and 12 bases had no gene match. The CDR3 covers 16 residues. Germline V gene sequence: CDR1 SGHVS, CDR2 FQNEAQ. This CDR3 reads CASSDGTGFLGTEAFF. For the CDR3, the DNA is TGTGCCAGCAGCGACGGGACAGGGTTTTTGGGGACTGAAGCTTTCTTT.

V and J are TRBV20-1 and TRBJ1-1, with D tentatively TRBD1 (6 bases). Germline-derived CDR1 and CDR2 are DFQATT and SNEGSKA (reference sequence). This CDR3 spans 10 amino acids. Trimming took off 7 bases at V and 10 bases at J, with 13 bases between the two ends. The CDR3 region has the DNA TGCAGTGTCCCTCTAGGGGGAGCTTTCTTT. Encoded protein: CSVPLGGAFF.

The rearrangement uses TRBV29-1 and TRBJ2-1; 10 nucleotides line up with TRBD2. The CDR3 has 14 amino acids. Trimming removed 3 bases from V and 5 bases from J; junction bases left unmatched: 4. Germline CDR1 reads SQVTM; CDR2 reads ANQGSEA. In DNA form, the CDR3 reads TGCAGCGTTGATGGACTAGCGGAAAACAATGAGCAGTTCTTC. This sequence encodes CSVDGLAENNEQFF.

This clone was observed a few times. The chain carries TRBV27 and TRBJ2-3; 14 bases line up with TRBD2. The germline V gene encodes CDR1 MNHEY and CDR2 SMNVEV (reference sequence). Trimming took 5 bases from V and 3 from J; bases not matched to a gene: 7. The CDR3 totals 17 residues. CDR3 region: CASSRKGLAGVTDTQYF. The DNA for the CDR3 is TGTGCCAGCAGTAGAAAGGGACTAGCGGGAGTAACAGATACGCAGTATTTT.

This chain uses TRBV7-9 with TRBJ2-7; D might be TRBD2 (5 bases). This CDR3 region has 13 residues. Trimming pared 0 bases from V and 3 bases from J, leaving 6 bases between. The germline V gene has CDR1 SEHNR and CDR2 FQNEAQ (reference sequence). CDR3 coding DNA: TGTGCCAGCAGCTTAGCGGGGAGCTACGAGCAGTACTTC. Encoded protein: CASSLAGSYEQYF.

The CDR3 protein is CASKLGLENTEAFF. The CDR3 nucleotides are TGTGCCAGCAAACTAGGACTGGAGAACACTGAAGCTTTCTTT. V usage is TRBV6-1 and J usage is TRBJ1-1, with unresolved D. Trimming shortened V by 7 bases and J by 1 base, and 13 bases separated the two germline ends. The length of the CDR3 is 14 residues. Germline CDR1 and CDR2: MNHNS and SASEGT.

The chain uses TRBV2 and TRBJ1-1; tentative D call: TRBD1 (6 bases). This CDR3 has 13 residues. In germline, CDR1 is SNHLY, CDR2 FYNNEI. Deletions cut 10 bases from V and 6 bases from J, with 18 bases between. CDR3 region: CAIERGGRSEAFF. As DNA, the CDR3 is TGTGCCATCGAGAGAGGGGGGCGATCTGAAGCTTTCTTT.

This chain links TRBV19 with TRBJ2-7, with 11 bases matching TRBD1. Per the germline V gene, CDR1 is LNHDA and CDR2 is SQIVND (reference sequence). This CDR3 has 17 residues. Trimming took 5 bases from V and 2 from J; bases not matched to a gene: 11. The CDR3 is CASSPTGTGGGTYEQYF. In nucleotides, the CDR3 is TGTGCCAGTAGTCCTACCGGGACAGGGGGTGGCACCTACGAGCAGTACTTC.